The present TCR beta chain was sequenced within a study of technical replicates of blood from a few donors. The V gene end was trimmed by 4 bases and the J gene end by 2 bases; junction bases not matched to a gene: 10. In germline, CDR1 is LGHNA, CDR2 YNFKEQ. This CDR3 contains 16 residues. TCRdb keeps only in-frame clones here, not all; method: immunoSEQ multiplex PCR. The sample has about 93,000 clones; 95% are singletons. This sequence originates from a human donor in good health. The sample consisted of T cells isolated from PBMCs. The chain uses TRBV4-2 and TRBJ2-7; 8 positions agree with TRBD1. The CDR3 nucleotides are TGTGCCAGCAGCCCCCAAGGACAGGGTGAAGCCTACGAGCAGTACTTC. Translating gives CASSPQGQGEAYEQYF.